One sample yielded the 5 T cell receptor beta chains listed below, sequenced in a study of blood T cell repertoires in COVID-19. Sequencing used immunoSEQ multiplex PCR; TCRdb keeps in-frame clones, though not all of them. The sample includes some 180,000 clones, 75% to 90% of them seen just once. Sequenced: peripheral blood. The receptors were gathered from a man in his 60s with acute or convalescent COVID-19.

The CDR3 bases are TGTGCCAGCAGCTTAGACCGGGGGGCAGTAGATACGCAGTATTTT. Amino acids: CASSLDRGAVDTQYF. The chain employs TRBV11-1 and TRBJ2-3; tentatively, D is TRBD2 (7 bases). The CDR3 is made up of 15 amino acids. Germline V gene lookup returns CDR1 SGHAT and CDR2 FQDESV (reference sequence). Trimming took 1 base from V and 5 from J, leaving 13 bases between them.

The V call is TRBV5-6, the J call TRBJ2-3; tentative D call: TRBD1 (7 bases). V was shortened by 0 bases and J by 6 bases, with 14 bases between the two germline ends. Germline CDR1 is SGHDT and CDR2 is YYEEEE. This CDR3 has 15 amino acids. CDR3 loop: CASSLGVQGGDTQYF. In DNA, the CDR3 is TGTGCCAGCAGCTTGGGTGTGCAGGGGGGCGATACGCAGTATTTT.

The rearrangement links TRBV19 to TRBJ2-7; perhaps TRBD2 as D (7 bases). The V end was cut by 6 bases, the J end by 3 bases, with 15 bases between. Germline CDR1 LNHDA, CDR2 SQIVND (reference sequence). This CDR3 spans 14 amino acids. CDR3 sequence (DNA): TGTGCCAGTAGCTACAGGGCGGGGGTCTACGAGCAGTACTTC. It translates to CASSYRAGVYEQYF.

The rearrangement joins TRBV11-3 to TRBJ2-1; TRBD2 aligns across 11 bases. Germline CDR1 is SGHNT and CDR2 is YENEEA. The trim removed 5 bases at V and 5 bases at J, leaving 11 bases unmatched. This CDR3 is built from 17 residues. The CDR3, as DNA: TGTGCCAGCAGCATCTCTACGACTAGCGGGACGGACAATGAGCAGTTCTTC. It translates to CASSISTTSGTDNEQFF.

The rearrangement joins TRBV15 to TRBJ2-7, with D possibly matching TRBD1 (6 bases). Germline V CDR1 and CDR2: LNHNV, YYDKDF (reference sequence). The CDR3 loop spans 15 amino acids. V lost 0 bases and J 7 bases, leaving 16 bases between the germline ends. The DNA for the CDR3 is TGTGCCACCAGCAGAGACAGGGGCGACCTACAGGAGCAGTACTTC. Amino acids: CATSRDRGDLQEQYF.